Below are 2 T cell receptor beta chains sequenced from a single sample in a study of cytomegalovirus exposure and HLA in healthy donors. Researchers ran the PCR with 60 Vbeta and 13 Jbeta primers. Sequenced by immunoSEQ multiplex PCR; TCRdb stores in-frame clones only, minus some. Here the sample spans fewer than 65,000 clones, around 87% being singletons. The sequenced sample was PBMCs. All receptors come from a man younger than 35 in good health and CMV-seronegative.

The CDR3 region has the DNA TGTGCCAGCAATCCTGGGGAGGGGCGGACCGGGGAGCTGTTTTTT. Translated: CASNPGEGRTGELFF. The chain is built from TRBV11-3 and TRBJ2-2; the match to TRBD2 covers 7 bases. The CDR3 runs to 15 residues. The J segment lost 5 bases and the V segment lost 7 bases, leaving 10 bases of the junction unmatched. The germline V gene has CDR1 SGHNT and CDR2 YENEEA.

This clone was seen only once. V is TRBV7-8 and J is TRBJ2-7; 7 nucleotides line up with TRBD1. After removal of 4 bases from V and 0 bases from J, the junction contained 6 bases not matched to a gene. From germline, CDR1 is SGHVS and CDR2 FQNEAQ. The CDR3 has 15 residues. The CDR3: CASSSRQGPSYEQYF. CDR3 DNA: TGTGCCAGCAGCTCCAGACAGGGACCCTCCTACGAGCAGTACTTC.